The 32 T cell receptor beta chains listed next were all sequenced from one sample in a study of T cell responses to AZD1222 COVID-19 vaccine. Method: immunoSEQ multiplex PCR; TCRdb's copy keeps in-frame clones and lacks some. Here the sample spans roughly 150,000 clones, just under 95% being singletons. The input for sequencing was peripheral blood, taken on day 0 of AZD1222 vaccination. The receptors originated from an adult in good health.

V usage is TRBV6-1 and J usage is TRBJ2-7; 11 bases match TRBD1. The V segment lost 3 bases and the J segment 2 bases; nucleotides outside the gene matches: 3. The CDR3 runs to 15 residues. CDR1 and CDR2 from the germline V gene are MNHNS and SASEGT. In DNA, the CDR3 is TGTGCCAGCAGTGACGAGGACAGGGGGCCCTACGAGCAGTACTTC. Protein sequence: CASSDEDRGPYEQYF.

The J gene is TRBJ1-1, the V gene TRBV19; no clear D gene. The germline V and J ends were trimmed by 4 bases and 1 base, with 4 bases remaining between them. The CDR3 runs to 12 residues. The germline CDR1 and CDR2 sequences are LNHDA and SQIVND (reference sequence). The DNA for the CDR3 is TGTGCCAGTAGTAGGGGGAACACTGAAGCTTTCTTT. Translating it yields CASSRGNTEAFF.

The chain combines TRBV12-3 or TRBV12-4 with TRBJ2-3; D gene uncertain. This CDR3 is 13 amino acids long. Between the trimmed V and J ends, which lost 5 bases and 4 bases, there was a span of 10 bases. The CDR3 bases are TGTGCCAGCAGTATCTTAGTCGCAGATACGCAGTATTTT. This sequence encodes CASSILVADTQYF.

This clone was seen more than once but under ten times. This rearrangement joins TRBV5-1 to TRBJ1-6; 8 nucleotides agree with TRBD1. The CDR3 runs 15 residues. The germline gives CDR1 SGHRS, CDR2 YFSETQ. V was clipped by 2 bases and J by 6 bases; unmatched bases: 4. The CDR3 is CASSLQGDRNSPLHF. CDR3 nucleotides: TGCGCCAGCAGCTTACAGGGGGACCGTAATTCACCCCTCCACTTT.

This clone was seen just once. This sequence joins TRBV24-1 and TRBJ2-2, with 12 bases fitting TRBD2. The CDR3 contains 16 residues. CDR1 is KGHDR and CDR2 is SFDVKD in the germline V gene. With V trimmed by 3 bases and J by 6 bases, 4 bases remained unmatched. CDR3 protein: CATSDATSGSPGELFF. Here the CDR3 DNA reads TGTGCCACCAGTGATGCGACTAGCGGGAGTCCCGGGGAGCTGTTTTTT.

The chain uses TRBV7-3 and TRBJ2-7, with D perhaps TRBD2 (5 bases). Trimming took off 5 bases at V and 9 bases at J, with 23 bases between the two ends. The CDR3 spans 15 residues. CDR1 is SGHTA, CDR2 FQGTGA, per germline. CDR3 DNA: TGTGCCAGCAGCCAAGACCCGACCGGGGTATTCGGGCAGTACTTC. Its protein product is CASSQDPTGVFGQYF.

The chain employs TRBV29-1 and TRBJ2-2; unclear D gene. Germline loops: CDR1 SQVTM, CDR2 ANQGSEA. The V end lost 5 bases, the J end lost 0 bases, and 13 bases lay between the germline ends. This CDR3 spans 15 amino acids. The CDR3 nucleotides read TGCAGCGTTTGGGTCGTGGAGACGAACACCGGGGAGCTGTTTTTT. It codes for CSVWVVETNTGELFF.

J is TRBJ2-7 and V is TRBV10-2; unclear D gene. The ends were cut back, 3 bases at V and 0 bases at J, with 9 bases in the middle. This CDR3 contains 14 residues. The germline CDR1 and CDR2 sequences are WSHSY and SAAADI. As DNA, the CDR3 is TGCGCCAGCAGTGAAGAGAGGACCTCCTACGAGCAGTACTTC. This gives the protein CASSEERTSYEQYF.

This chain links TRBV20-1 with TRBJ2-7; D is unclear. With 0 bases removed from V and 3 bases from J, the gap between germline ends came to 3 bases. The CDR3 totals 11 residues. Per the germline V gene, CDR1 is DFQATT and CDR2 is SNEGSKA (reference sequence). CDR3: CSARDNYEQYF. CDR3 coding DNA: TGCAGTGCTAGAGATAACTACGAGCAGTACTTC.

In this sample, this clone turned up once. The chain carries TRBV5-6 and TRBJ2-5; 7 nucleotides match TRBD2. The CDR3 loop spans 14 amino acids. The germline V gene encodes CDR1 SGHDT and CDR2 YYEEEE. The junction had 7 bases not matched to a gene; V was cut back by 4 bases and J by 4 bases. CDR3 sequence (DNA): TGTGCCAGCAGCGAGACTAGCATTGTAGAGACCCAGTACTTC. It yields the protein CASSETSIVETQYF.

This chain links TRBV9 with TRBJ2-5, with a tentative D call TRBD1 (5 bases). Germline-derived CDR1 and CDR2 are SGDLS and YYNGEE. V gave up 0 bases and J gave up 1 base, with 10 bases separating them. This CDR3 comprises 15 residues. In DNA form, the CDR3 reads TGTGCCAGCAGCGTAGGGCGGCAGGGCCAAGAGACCCAGTACTTC. As protein: CASSVGRQGQETQYF.

The rearrangement links TRBV6-2 or TRBV6-3 to TRBJ1-5; 9 bases are shared with TRBD1. Germline trimming cut 4 bases from V and 7 bases from J; bases unmatched to any gene: 2. Germline CDR1 and CDR2: MNHEY and SVGEGT. The CDR3 runs 13 residues. The CDR3 spells CASSSDRGQPQHF. Written as DNA, the CDR3 is TGTGCCAGCAGTTCTGACAGGGGGCAGCCCCAGCATTTT.

This chain uses TRBV7-8 with TRBJ2-1; a possible D gene is TRBD2 (5 bases). V lost 5 bases and J lost 7, with 9 bases in between. There are 12 residues in the CDR3. Germline V CDR1 and CDR2: SGHVS, FQNEAQ. The CDR3 here is CASSQTRNEQFF. CDR3 nucleotides: TGTGCCAGCAGCCAAACTAGGAATGAGCAGTTCTTC.

CDR3 protein: CSVGLKQETQYF. The CDR3, as DNA: TGCAGCGTTGGACTGAAGCAAGAGACCCAGTACTTC. The chain joins TRBV29-1 to TRBJ2-5, with no clear D. Trimming took 4 bases from V and 2 from J, leaving 8 bases between them. Germline V gene sequence: CDR1 SQVTM, CDR2 ANQGSEA. There are 12 residues in the CDR3.

The chain has TRBV6-2 or TRBV6-3 and TRBJ1-1, with D perhaps TRBD1 (5 bases). Germline V CDR1 and CDR2: MNHEY, SVGEGT. CDR3 length equals 12 residues. V was trimmed by 4 bases and J by 5 bases, leaving 8 bases between them. CDR3 sequence: CASSLQGTEAFF. Here the CDR3 DNA reads TGTGCCAGCAGTTTGCAGGGTACTGAAGCTTTCTTT.

V gene TRBV30 combines with J gene TRBJ1-5; no firm D call. The CDR3 consists of 12 residues. The V and J ends lost 5 bases and 3 bases respectively, with 8 bases between them. Germline V gene lookup returns CDR1 GTSNPN and CDR2 SVGIG (reference sequence). This chain's CDR3 is CAWGPINQPQHF. As DNA, the CDR3 is TGTGCCTGGGGACCGATCAATCAGCCCCAGCATTTT.

The rearrangement uses TRBV2 and TRBJ2-3, with TRBD1 matching over 9 bases. Germline CDR1 SNHLY, CDR2 FYNNEI. There are 14 residues in the CDR3. The trim removed 8 bases at V and 1 base at J, leaving 4 bases unmatched. CDR3 DNA: TGTGCCAGCTCCGGGACAGGGCGCACAGATACGCAGTATTTT. Protein sequence: CASSGTGRTDTQYF.

This clone has more than one count but fewer than ten. The V and J genes are TRBV5-1 and TRBJ1-1; no firm D call. CDR1 and CDR2 (germline): SGHRS, YFSETQ. Trimming stripped 0 bases from V and 0 bases from J, with 9 bases between. CDR3 length: 15 residues. CDR3 region: CASSLEPMMNTEAFF. The CDR3 DNA follows: TGCGCCAGCAGCTTGGAGCCGATGATGAACACTGAAGCTTTCTTT. The full variable domain, with the rest looked up from reference TRBV5-1 and TRBJ1-1, is KAGVTQTPRYLIKTRGQQVTLSCSPISGHRSVSWYQQTPGQGLQFLFEYFSETQRNKGNFPGRFSGRQFSNSRSEMNVSTLELGDSALYLCASSLEPMMNTEAFFGQGTRLTVV.

The genes are TRBV5-4 and TRBJ2-2; D is perhaps TRBD1 or TRBD2 (5 bases each). The CDR3 covers 16 residues. V shed 4 bases and J shed 3 bases, with 16 bases lying between them. Germline V gives CDR1 SGHNT, CDR2 YYREEE (reference sequence). CDR3 region: CASSRGPSLDTGELFF. The CDR3 DNA sequence: TGTGCCAGCAGCAGGGGACCGTCACTCGACACCGGGGAGCTGTTTTTT.

The genes are TRBV5-1 and TRBJ2-3; D remains ambiguous. CDR3 length equals 15 residues. V lost 0 bases, J lost 0 bases, and 8 bases lay in between. The germline V gene encodes CDR1 SGHRS and CDR2 YFSETQ. The CDR3 is CASSLGISSTDTQYF. CDR3 sequence (DNA): TGCGCCAGCAGCTTGGGTATCTCTAGCACAGATACGCAGTATTTT.

The V gene is TRBV11-1, the J gene TRBJ2-5; the D is unclear. This CDR3 contains 14 residues. Per the germline V gene, CDR1 is SGHAT and CDR2 is FQDESV (reference sequence). The V and J ends lost 0 bases and 2 bases respectively, with 7 bases between them. The CDR3 is CASSLAWLQETQYF. CDR3 DNA: TGTGCCAGCAGCTTAGCCTGGTTACAAGAGACCCAGTACTTC.

This rearrangement joins TRBV15 to TRBJ1-4; the D is unclear. Trimming cost V 3 bases and J 10 bases, with 18 bases left between them. CDR1 is LNHNV, CDR2 YYDKDF, per germline (reference sequence). The CDR3 loop spans 15 amino acids. CDR3 in amino acids: CATSSLRVSVGKLFF. The CDR3 DNA is TGTGCCACCAGCAGCCTTAGGGTCTCAGTTGGAAAACTGTTTTTT.

CDR3 nucleotides: TGTGCCAGCAGTTACTCGAGGGCGGGGGGCTACGAGCAGTACTTC. Translating gives CASSYSRAGGYEQYF. The chain links TRBV6-5 to TRBJ2-7, with 8 bases fitting TRBD2. The germline CDR1 and CDR2 sequences are MNHEY and SVGAGI. With 0 bases clipped from V and 3 bases from J, the junction kept 4 bases outside the gene matches. There are 15 residues in the CDR3.

The gene calls are TRBV7-9 and TRBJ2-6, with D unclear. The CDR3 runs to 17 residues. Trimming stripped 5 bases from V and 2 bases from J, with 16 bases between. CDR1 and CDR2 (germline): SEHNR, FQNEAQ (reference sequence). The CDR3 here is CASSPWVSLAGANVLTF. CDR3 bases: TGTGCCAGCAGCCCCTGGGTGTCCCTGGCTGGGGCCAACGTCCTGACTTTC.

The chain recombines TRBV13 with TRBJ1-5, with D possibly TRBD1 on 6 matching bases. CDR1 is PRHDT, CDR2 FYEKMQ, per germline (reference sequence). Deletions cut 5 bases from V and 4 bases from J, with 12 bases between. This CDR3 spans 14 amino acids. The CDR3 sequence: CASSRGGSNQPQHF. For the CDR3, the DNA is TGTGCCAGCAGCAGGGGGGGCAGTAATCAGCCCCAGCATTTT.

The chain links TRBV4-3 to TRBJ1-2, with 10 bases identical to TRBD1. From germline, CDR1 is LGHNA and CDR2 YSLEER. Trimming cost V 0 bases and J 8 bases; bases outside gene matches: 6. This CDR3 comprises 15 residues. The chain's CDR3 is CASSQEYDRGQGYTF. The CDR3, as DNA: TGCGCCAGCAGCCAAGAATACGACAGGGGGCAAGGCTACACCTTC.

This clone showed up just a few times. The chain combines TRBV5-1 with TRBJ2-7; TRBD1 or TRBD2 may be the D gene (5 bases each). V lost 4 bases, J lost 5 bases, and 16 bases lay in between. The CDR3 length is 14 residues. Germline V lookup: CDR1 SGHRS, CDR2 YFSETQ. For the CDR3, the DNA is TGCGCCAGCAGCCTCGGGACGGCGAGGAACGAGCAGTACTTC. Protein sequence: CASSLGTARNEQYF.

The genes are TRBV6-4 and TRBJ2-1; D possibly corresponds to TRBD1 (6 bases). V shed 5 bases and J shed 3 bases, with 11 bases lying between them. The CDR3 totals 14 residues. Germline V gives CDR1 MRHNA, CDR2 SNTAGT. The CDR3 DNA sequence: TGTGCCAGCAGTCCCACAGGGAACTACAATGAGCAGTTCTTC. Residues: CASSPTGNYNEQFF.

This clone appeared once. The chain has TRBV2 and TRBJ2-7, with TRBD1 matching over 7 bases. The V gene end was trimmed by 2 bases and the J gene end by 1 base; junction bases not matched to a gene: 2. CDR3 length: 14 amino acids. CDR1 is SNHLY and CDR2 is FYNNEI in the germline V gene. The CDR3 DNA is TGTGCCAGCAGTGAACCCAGGGGGTCCTACGAGCAGTACTTC. It encodes CASSEPRGSYEQYF.

The gene calls are TRBV10-2 and TRBJ2-7, with 10 bases that match TRBD2. V gave up 3 bases and J gave up 2 bases; unmatched junction bases: 7. There are 16 residues in the CDR3. Germline V gene sequence: CDR1 WSHSY, CDR2 SAAADI. Written as DNA, the CDR3 is TGCGCCAGCAGTGAAGCACCTAGCGGGAGAGCCTACGAGCAGTACTTC. Protein product: CASSEAPSGRAYEQYF.

This clone appeared a few times. V usage is TRBV5-6 and J usage is TRBJ1-2; TRBD1 might be the D (6 bases). Germline-derived CDR1 and CDR2 are SGHDT and YYEEEE. CDR3 length: 12 residues. V was shortened by 2 bases and J by 8 bases, with 10 bases between the two germline ends. The CDR3 spells CASSFDRSGYTF. The CDR3 DNA reads TGTGCCAGCAGCTTCGACAGGAGCGGCTACACCTTC.

The V and J genes are TRBV2 and TRBJ2-1; 7 positions agree with TRBD1. Germline V CDR1 and CDR2: SNHLY, FYNNEI. Germline trimming cut 1 base from V and 0 bases from J; bases unmatched to any gene: 0. This CDR3 has 15 residues. The chain's CDR3 is CASSEDRGSYNEQFF. CDR3 DNA sequence: TGTGCCAGCAGTGAAGACAGGGGCTCCTACAATGAGCAGTTCTTC.